One and the same sample provided the 5 T cell receptor beta chains below, sequenced in a study of T cell responses to AZD1222 COVID-19 vaccine. Sequencing used immunoSEQ multiplex PCR; TCRdb keeps in-frame clones, though not all of them. The sample has under 200,000 clones, 87% seen once. The sequenced sample was peripheral blood, obtained on day 0 of MenACWY control vaccination. The source is an adult in good health.

This clone was picked up a small number of times. The chain combines TRBV6-4 with TRBJ2-6, with TRBD1 matching over 7 bases. CDR3 size: 16 residues. Per germline, CDR1 MRHNA and CDR2 SNTAGT. With 2 bases clipped from V and 1 base from J, the junction kept 2 bases outside the gene matches. CDR3 sequence reads: CASSDKTGSGANVLTF. The CDR3 nucleotides read TGTGCCAGCAGTGACAAGACAGGGTCTGGGGCCAACGTCCTGACTTTC.

V gene TRBV5-4 combines with J gene TRBJ1-6; D remains unclear. Deletions cut 4 bases from V and 7 bases from J, with 24 bases between. Germline V gene sequence: CDR1 SGHNT, CDR2 YYREEE (reference sequence). The CDR3 has 18 residues. The chain's CDR3 is CASSLGRTPSSGNSPLHF. In DNA form, the CDR3 reads TGTGCCAGCAGCCTCGGGCGGACGCCTTCTTCGGGGAATTCACCCCTCCACTTT.

The rearrangement joins TRBV4-1 to TRBJ2-6; D not resolved. This CDR3 region has 14 residues. Germline lookup yields CDR1 MGHRA and CDR2 YSYEKL. V lost 3 bases to trimming and J lost 5 bases, with 8 bases between them. The CDR3: CASSQGFWANVLTF. CDR3 bases: TGCGCCAGCAGCCAGGGGTTCTGGGCCAACGTCCTGACTTTC.

This clone was recorded only once. The CDR3 coding sequence is TGTGCCAGCAGCCAAGGTTGGACTATTTCCCATGAGCAGTTCTTC. Protein: CASSQGWTISHEQFF. The chain couples TRBV3-1 (or the pseudogene TRBV3-2) to TRBJ2-1; weak D call: TRBD2 (6 bases). V was clipped by 1 base and J by 8 bases, with 15 bases between them. The CDR3 is 15 residues long. Germline CDR1 LGHDT, CDR2 YNNKEL (reference sequence).

The V call is TRBV28, the J call TRBJ2-5, with unresolved D. Germline CDR1 MDHEN, CDR2 SYDVKM. The CDR3 is 11 residues long. Trimming stripped 7 bases from V and 5 bases from J, with 8 bases between. The CDR3 DNA reads as TGTGCCAGCACGGAGCGCGAGACCCAGTACTTC. Translation: CASTERETQYF.